What follows are 21 T cell receptor beta chains derived from one specimen sequenced in a study of cytomegalovirus exposure and HLA in healthy donors. 13 Jbeta primers and 60 Vbeta primers were used for the PCR. Only in-frame clones appear in the TCRdb table, and some are missing; sequencing was by immunoSEQ multiplex PCR. The table has roughly 110,000 clones, approximately 70% seen once. The material sequenced was PBMCs. These receptors all stem from a man aged 25 to 40 in good health and CMV-seropositive.

This sequence joins TRBV28 and TRBJ2-2, with TRBD1 identical over 10 bases. V trimming: 4 bases; J trimming: 7 bases; junction bases outside the gene matches: 6. Germline assignment: CDR1 MDHEN and CDR2 SYDVKM. CDR3 size: 15 residues. For the CDR3, the DNA is TGTGCCAGCAGTTGGGGGACAGGGGAGATCGGGGAGCTGTTTTTT. As protein: CASSWGTGEIGELFF.

The chain recombines TRBV29-1 with TRBJ1-3; unclear D gene. Trimming removed 4 bases at V and 2 bases at J, with 15 bases between. CDR3 size: 15 residues. Germline CDR1 and CDR2: SQVTM and ANQGSEA. CDR3 region: CSVVHLDSPGNTIYF. The CDR3 DNA is TGCAGCGTTGTGCACTTAGACTCCCCTGGAAACACCATATATTTT.

The chain recombines TRBV4-2 with TRBJ1-6; 10 nucleotides agree with TRBD1. From germline, CDR1 is LGHNA and CDR2 YNFKEQ. V lost 4 bases to trimming and J lost 6 bases; unmatched junction nucleotides: 6. CDR3 length: 16 residues. The CDR3 protein is CASSLRQGAINSPLHF. CDR3 DNA: TGTGCCAGCAGCCTTCGACAGGGGGCTATTAATTCACCCCTCCACTTT.

This clone was picked up one time. The rearrangement joins TRBV10-2 to TRBJ2-2; 7 bases align to TRBD1. The junction had 0 bases not matched to a gene; V was cut back by 2 bases and J by 6 bases. The germline V gene encodes CDR1 WSHSY and CDR2 SAAADI. The length of the CDR3 is 13 residues. The CDR3 here is CASSEDRAGELFF. The CDR3 DNA reads as TGCGCCAGCAGTGAGGACAGGGCCGGGGAGCTGTTTTTT.

V gene TRBV29-1 combines with J gene TRBJ1-2; TRBD1 matches 7 bases. CDR3 size: 13 residues. The junction had 4 bases not matched to a gene; V was cut back by 6 bases and J by 0 bases. CDR1 SQVTM and CDR2 ANQGSEA come from the germline V gene. The CDR3 sequence is CSVVGGSNYGYTF. The CDR3 DNA sequence: TGCAGCGTGGTAGGGGGCTCTAACTATGGCTACACCTTC.

The rearrangement uses TRBV12-5 and TRBJ1-3, with a weak D call TRBD1 (5 bases). The V gene lost 2 bases and the J gene lost 0 bases, with 20 bases spanning the gap. CDR3 length: 19 amino acids. In germline, CDR1 is LGHNT, CDR2 FRNRAP. This CDR3 reads CASGLQPAAGRNSGNTIYF. CDR3 coding DNA: TGTGCTAGTGGTTTGCAGCCTGCCGCGGGACGGAACTCTGGAAACACCATATATTTT.

V usage is TRBV6-1 and J usage is TRBJ2-2; 8 bases fit TRBD1. With V trimmed by 4 bases and J by 2 bases, 3 bases remained unmatched. The germline gives CDR1 MNHNS, CDR2 SASEGT. CDR3 length: 15 amino acids. The CDR3 DNA sequence: TGTGCCAGCAGTGCGACAGGGGATAACACCGGGGAGCTGTTTTTT. This encodes CASSATGDNTGELFF.

The J gene is TRBJ2-7, the V gene TRBV20-1; D gene uncertain. CDR3 length: 11 residues. Germline V gene sequence: CDR1 DFQATT, CDR2 SNEGSKA (reference sequence). V was cut by 5 bases and J by 9 bases, with 14 bases left in between. The CDR3 region is CSAELQEGQYF. Written as DNA, the CDR3 is TGCAGTGCTGAGTTGCAGGAAGGGCAGTACTTC.

This chain links TRBV13 with TRBJ2-1; 9 nucleotides match TRBD1. Germline V gene data show CDR1 as PRHDT and CDR2 as FYEKMQ (reference sequence). The CDR3 length is 16 residues. V lost 6 bases to trimming and J lost 2 bases; unmatched junction nucleotides: 8. CDR3 in DNA: TGTGCCAGCAGTCTACAGGGGGCAGGCACCTACAATGAGCAGTTCTTC. Amino acids: CASSLQGAGTYNEQFF.

This clone came up a few times. The chain combines TRBV7-2 with TRBJ2-5; the match to TRBD2 covers 7 bases. Germline V CDR1 and CDR2: SGHTA, FQGNSA. The J segment lost 4 bases and the V segment lost 7 bases, leaving 12 bases of the junction unmatched. This CDR3 is built from 15 residues. Here the CDR3 DNA reads TGTGCCAGCACCAAGGGAGGGGCGGTAGGAGAGACCCAGTACTTC. This gives the protein CASTKGGAVGETQYF. Variable domain in full (rest from reference TRBV7-2 and TRBJ2-5): GAGVSQSPSNKVTEKGKDVELRCDPISGHTALYWYRQSLGQGLEFLIYFQGNSAPDKSGLPSDRFSAERTGGSVSTLTIQRTQQEDSAVYLCASTKGGAVGETQYFGPGTRLLVL.

V is TRBV19 and J is TRBJ1-5; 8 bases are a match to TRBD1. The CDR3 totals 15 residues. Trimming cost V 6 bases and J 1 base; bases outside gene matches: 5. The germline gives CDR1 LNHDA, CDR2 SQIVND (reference sequence). Here the CDR3 DNA reads TGTGCCAGTAGGAAGGACAGGGCCAGCAATCAGCCCCAGCATTTT. Translated: CASRKDRASNQPQHF.

The rearrangement joins TRBV5-1 to TRBJ2-3; 8 bases are a match to TRBD2. J was trimmed by 1 base and V by 0 bases; bases with no gene match: 10. Germline V lookup: CDR1 SGHRS, CDR2 YFSETQ. CDR3 length: 18 amino acids. CDR3 amino acids: CASSLAGLLRGGTDTQYF. The CDR3 DNA reads as TGCGCCAGCAGCTTGGCCGGGCTGCTGCGGGGGGGCACAGATACGCAGTATTTT.

The chain has TRBV9 and TRBJ2-7, with 10 bases matching TRBD2. Unmatched junction bases numbered 23, after V lost 0 bases and J lost 2 bases. CDR1 is SGDLS and CDR2 is YYNGEE in the germline V gene. The CDR3 runs 22 residues. CDR3 coding DNA: TGTGCCAGCAGCGTAGGCGCGGTTGGGTCAGGTCTAGCGGGGGCCGGGGCCTACGAGCAGTACTTC. It specifies CASSVGAVGSGLAGAGAYEQYF.

This chain joins TRBV27 and TRBJ2-7; weak D call: TRBD1 (5 bases). The V gene's germline CDR1 is MNHEY and CDR2 SMNVEV (reference sequence). The CDR3 extends over 14 amino acids. V was cut by 9 bases and J by 2 bases, with 17 bases left in between. The CDR3 nucleotides read TGTGCCAGTCTCAGGGCCCTTACCCCCTACGAGCAGTACGTC. Its translation: CASLRALTPYEQYV.

The V and J genes are TRBV7-9 and TRBJ1-2, with 11 bases fitting TRBD1. Germline CDR1 is SEHNR and CDR2 is FQNEAQ (reference sequence). Unmatched junction bases numbered 7, after V lost 1 base and J lost 6 bases. The CDR3 loop spans 16 amino acids. CDR3 coding DNA: TGTGCCAGCAGCTTAGTGCGGACAGGGGGCAAGAATGGCTACACCTTC. This sequence encodes CASSLVRTGGKNGYTF.

This clone was counted between two and nine times. V and J are TRBV7-9 and TRBJ2-7, with TRBD1 as a possible D gene (5 bases). The CDR3 runs 14 residues. Germline V gives CDR1 SEHNR, CDR2 FQNEAQ (reference sequence). The V end lost 5 bases, the J end lost 1 base, and 12 bases lay between the germline ends. CDR3 sequence reads: CASSPRQGSYEQYF. CDR3 bases: TGTGCCAGCAGCCCCCGTCAGGGTTCCTACGAGCAGTACTTC.

This clone has more than one count but fewer than ten. The rearrangement links TRBV9 to TRBJ1-1; TRBD1 is a possible D gene (6 bases). This CDR3 spans 14 amino acids. V was clipped by 4 bases and J by 2 bases, with 12 bases between them. CDR1 is SGDLS and CDR2 is YYNGEE in the germline V gene. CDR3 nucleotides: TGTGCCAGCAGCCCACTGGACAGAAACACTGAAGCTTTCTTT. This codes for CASSPLDRNTEAFF.

The rearrangement uses TRBV27 and TRBJ1-1, with TRBD1 matching over 7 bases. This CDR3 contains 13 residues. Germline V gene data show CDR1 as MNHEY and CDR2 as SMNVEV (reference sequence). The V segment lost 3 bases and the J segment 11 bases; nucleotides outside the gene matches: 9. CDR3: CASSFLGTEEAFF. CDR3 in DNA: TGTGCCAGCAGTTTTCTCGGGACAGAGGAGGCTTTCTTT.

The genes are TRBV5-1 and TRBJ1-1; TRBD1 agrees at 9 bases. This CDR3 has 13 residues. V dropped 4 bases and J dropped 4; count of bases not matched to a gene: 2. The germline gives CDR1 SGHRS, CDR2 YFSETQ. This chain's CDR3 is CASSVTGGTEAFF. The CDR3 bases are TGCGCCAGCAGCGTGACAGGGGGCACTGAAGCTTTCTTT. Supplemented by reference TRBV5-1 and TRBJ1-1, the full variable domain reads KAGVTQTPRYLIKTRGQQVTLSCSPISGHRSVSWYQQTPGQGLQFLFEYFSETQRNKGNFPGRFSGRQFSNSRSEMNVSTLELGDSALYLCASSVTGGTEAFFGQGTRLTVV.

This clone was observed a few times. The rearrangement uses TRBV19 and TRBJ1-1; D not certain. Germline assignment: CDR1 LNHDA and CDR2 SQIVND (reference sequence). The V and J ends lost 5 bases and 1 base respectively, with 8 bases between them. The CDR3 extends over 13 amino acids. As DNA, the CDR3 is TGTGCCAGTAGTTTCAGACAGAACACTGAAGCTTTCTTT. Protein product: CASSFRQNTEAFF.

This clone was counted between two and nine times. This rearrangement joins TRBV15 to TRBJ1-4; perhaps TRBD1 as D (6 bases). Between the trimmed V and J ends, which lost 1 base and 2 bases, there was a span of 11 bases. The CDR3 length is 16 residues. Germline CDR1 LNHNV, CDR2 YYDKDF (reference sequence). The CDR3, as DNA: TGTGCCACCAGCAGAGTAACAGGGTCGACTAATGAAAAACTGTTTTTT. As protein: CATSRVTGSTNEKLFF.